A single sample is the source of the 2 T cell receptor beta chains below, sequenced in a study of cytomegalovirus exposure and HLA in healthy donors. The study ran its PCR with 60 Vbeta and 13 Jbeta primers. Assay used: immunoSEQ multiplex PCR; TCRdb lists only in-frame clones, some missing. The table includes about 120,000 clones, around 79% detected once. The sequenced material came from PBMCs. The receptor source for this set is a woman aged 18-29 years in good health and CMV-seronegative.

The chain recombines TRBV11-2 with TRBJ2-1; 8 positions agree with TRBD2. This CDR3 is built from 16 residues. J lost 8 bases, V lost 5 bases, and 14 bases had no gene match. The V gene's germline CDR1 is SGHAT and CDR2 FQNNGV. In DNA, the CDR3 is TGTGCCAGCAGCAAAAGAGCAGCGGGAGTAGGCTATGAGCAGTTCTTC. Protein: CASSKRAAGVGYEQFF.

This rearrangement joins TRBV27 to TRBJ1-1, with 9 bases matching TRBD1. The CDR3 totals 19 residues. Trimming took 4 bases from V and 1 from J; bases not matched to a gene: 16. The germline gives CDR1 MNHEY, CDR2 SMNVEV (reference sequence). CDR3 sequence: CASSSRPGTGRFSNTEAFF. DNA for the CDR3: TGTGCCAGCAGTTCGCGACCCGGGACAGGGAGGTTTTCGAACACTGAAGCTTTCTTT.